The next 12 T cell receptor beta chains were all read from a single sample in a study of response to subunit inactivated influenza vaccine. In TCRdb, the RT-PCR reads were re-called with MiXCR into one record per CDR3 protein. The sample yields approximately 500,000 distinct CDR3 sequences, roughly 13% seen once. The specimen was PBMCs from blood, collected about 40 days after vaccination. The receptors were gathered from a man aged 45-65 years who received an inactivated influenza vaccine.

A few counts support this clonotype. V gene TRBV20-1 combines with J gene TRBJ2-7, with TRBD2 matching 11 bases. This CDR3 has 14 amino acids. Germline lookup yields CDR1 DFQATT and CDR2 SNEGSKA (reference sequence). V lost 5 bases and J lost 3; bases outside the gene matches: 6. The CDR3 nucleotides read TGCAGTGCTGCTACTAGCGGGGGAAGCTACGAGCAGTACTTC. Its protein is CSAATSGGSYEQYF.

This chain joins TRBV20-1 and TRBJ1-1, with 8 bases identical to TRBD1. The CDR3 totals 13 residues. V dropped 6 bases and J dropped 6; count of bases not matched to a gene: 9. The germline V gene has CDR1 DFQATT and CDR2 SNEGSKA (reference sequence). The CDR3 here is CSARDRIRPEAFF. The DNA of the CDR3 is TGCAGTGCCCGGGACAGGATTAGGCCTGAAGCTTTCTTT.

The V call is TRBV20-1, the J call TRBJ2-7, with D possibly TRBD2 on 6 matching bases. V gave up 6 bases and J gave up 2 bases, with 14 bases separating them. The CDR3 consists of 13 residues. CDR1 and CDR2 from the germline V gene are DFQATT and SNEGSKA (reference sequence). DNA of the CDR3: TGCAGTGCCCTTACCCCGGGAGCCTACGAGCAGTACTTC. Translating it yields CSALTPGAYEQYF.

This chain's CDR3 is CASSSQGPYEQYF. CDR3 DNA: TGTGCCAGCAGCTCCCAGGGTCCCTACGAGCAGTACTTC. The chain couples TRBV12-3 or TRBV12-4 to TRBJ2-7; D is possibly TRBD1 (5 bases). The CDR3 is 13 residues long. Trimming took 6 bases from V and 2 from J, leaving 11 bases between them.

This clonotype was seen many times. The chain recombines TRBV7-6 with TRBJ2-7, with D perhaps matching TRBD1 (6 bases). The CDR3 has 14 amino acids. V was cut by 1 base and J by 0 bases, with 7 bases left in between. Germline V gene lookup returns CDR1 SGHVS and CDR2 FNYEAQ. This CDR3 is CASSLGTDSYEQYF. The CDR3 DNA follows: TGTGCCAGCAGCTTAGGGACAGACTCCTACGAGCAGTACTTC.

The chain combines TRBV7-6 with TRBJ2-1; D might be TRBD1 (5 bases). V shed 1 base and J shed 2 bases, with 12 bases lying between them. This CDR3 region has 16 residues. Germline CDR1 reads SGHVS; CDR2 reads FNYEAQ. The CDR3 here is CASSLVTAGTYNEQFF. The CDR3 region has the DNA TGTGCCAGCAGCTTAGTAACGGCAGGGACCTACAATGAGCAGTTCTTC. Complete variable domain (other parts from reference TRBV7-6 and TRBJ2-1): GAGVSQSPRYKVTKRGQDVALRCDPISGHVSLYWYRQALGQGPEFLTYFNYEAQQDKSGLPNDRFSAERPEGSISTLTIQRTEQRDSAMYRCASSLVTAGTYNEQFFGPGTRLTVL.

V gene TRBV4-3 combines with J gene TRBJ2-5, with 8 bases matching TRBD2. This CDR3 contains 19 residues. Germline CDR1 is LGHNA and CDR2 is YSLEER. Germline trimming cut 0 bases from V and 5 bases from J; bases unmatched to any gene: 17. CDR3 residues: CASSQDRGGRSKRGETQYF. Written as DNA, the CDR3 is TGCGCCAGCAGCCAAGATCGCGGCGGGAGGTCAAAGAGAGGCGAGACCCAGTACTTC.

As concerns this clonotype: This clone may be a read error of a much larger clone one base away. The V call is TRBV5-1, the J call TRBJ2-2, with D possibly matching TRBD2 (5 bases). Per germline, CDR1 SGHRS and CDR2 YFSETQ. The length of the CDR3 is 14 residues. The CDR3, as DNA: TGCGCCAGCAGCTTGGACGCCAACACCGGGGAGCTGGTTTTT. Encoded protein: CASSLDANTGELVF. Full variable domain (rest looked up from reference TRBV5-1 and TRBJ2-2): KAGVTQTPRYLIKTRGQQVTLSCSPISGHRSVSWYQQTPGQGLQFLFEYFSETQRNKGNFPGRFSGRQFSNSRSEMNVSTLELGDSALYLCASSLDANTGELVFGEGSRLTVL.

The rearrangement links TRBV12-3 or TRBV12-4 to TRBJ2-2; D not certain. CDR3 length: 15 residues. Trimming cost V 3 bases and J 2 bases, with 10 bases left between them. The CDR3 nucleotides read TGTGCCAGCAGTTTTATGGGGTCCAACACCGGGGAGCTGTTTTTT. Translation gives CASSFMGSNTGELFF.

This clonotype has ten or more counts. This CDR3 reads CASSWLTEYEQYF. The CDR3 nucleotides read TGTGCCAGCAGTTGGCTGACTGAATACGAGCAGTACTTC. The chain combines TRBV6-2 or TRBV6-3 with TRBJ2-7; D is unclear. V was cut by 4 bases and J by 4 bases, with 11 bases left in between. The CDR3 runs to 13 residues. Germline CDR1 is MNHEY and CDR2 is SVGEGT.

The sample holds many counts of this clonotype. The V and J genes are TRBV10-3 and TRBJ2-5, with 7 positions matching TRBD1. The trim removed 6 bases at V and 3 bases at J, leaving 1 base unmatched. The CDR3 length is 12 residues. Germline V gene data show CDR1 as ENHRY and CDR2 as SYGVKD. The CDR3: CAISTGEETQYF. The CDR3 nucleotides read TGTGCCATCAGCACAGGGGAAGAGACCCAGTACTTC.

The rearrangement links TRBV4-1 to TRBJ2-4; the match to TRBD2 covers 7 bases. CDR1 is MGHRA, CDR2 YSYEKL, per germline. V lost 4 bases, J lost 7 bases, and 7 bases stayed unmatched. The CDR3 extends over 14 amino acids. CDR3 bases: TGCGCCAGCAGCCCGCGGGAGTTTGGGAACATTCAGTACTTC. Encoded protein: CASSPREFGNIQYF.